This T cell receptor (beta chain) came from a study of OX40 agonist ivuxolimab in advanced cancers. Study-level background: Patients were dosed with the agonistic anti-OX40 (CD134) antibody ivuxolimab.

The CDR3 spans 13 residues. Trimming shortened V by 0 bases and J by 4 bases, and 6 bases separated the two germline ends. Germline values: CDR1 MGHRA, CDR2 YSYEKL. Overall study findings and caveats: CD4+ and CD8+ blood T cells expanded clonally by week 6 at 0.1 to 3.0 mg/kg. No determination was made of the antigen specificity of the expanded peripheral T cells.

Details on this clone: Its antigen is currently unknown.

Some clones are missing from TCRdb's copy, which holds only in-frame ones; the method was immunoSEQ multiplex PCR. The table lists fewer than 85,000 clones, roughly 90% of them singletons, with roughly 9.7% in the top ten. The source is an adult with an advanced solid tumor such as melanoma, head and neck, liver or kidney cancer. The specimen was CD4+ or CD8+ T cells sorted from blood, collected in a trial of the OX40 agonist ivuxolimab. This sequence joins TRBV4-1 and TRBJ2-5; either TRBD1 or TRBD2 may fit D (5 bases each). The CDR3 DNA sequence: TGCGCCAGCAGCCAAGAGGGGGTAGAGACCCAGTACTTC. It codes for CASSQEGVETQYF.